These T cell receptor beta chains were read from a single sample in a study of blood T cell repertoires in COVID-19. The method was immunoSEQ multiplex PCR; TCRdb's version includes in-frame clones alone and lacks a portion of them. The table records about 210,000 clones, around 83% of them present only once. The sequencing sample was made of PBMCs or T cells enriched from blood (not recorded which). Receptors originate from a middle-aged woman in a cohort exposed to, infected with or recovered from COVID-19 (not recorded which). Each CDR3 is given without its conserved first and last residue. The order of the fields is D gene, V gene, CDR3 protein. A D gene is named only where the DNA matches it firmly.

.	TRBV9	ASSVVGGDTGELF
TRBD1	TRBV30	AWSPGQGYGYT
.	TRBV5-1	ASSWGTSLAKNIQY
.	TRBV6-5	ASGARGGNTIY
TRBD1	TRBV18	ASSPRTGSDEQY
.	TRBV9	ASSVSGRGTGELF
.	TRBV7-8	ASSLVARSNAVELF
.	TRBV2	ASNDRRQPGDTQY
.	TRBV13	ASSFTGLQETQY
.	TRBV5-1	ASRLGSYGYT
.	TRBV6-1	ASSDKRTAENTEAF
TRBD1	TRBV29-1	SAERGLTEAF
.	TRBV5-1	ASSLGRGVPYEQY
TRBD1	TRBV27	ASRFLSGTGPSTEAF
.	TRBV21-1	ASSNPGLSYNEQF
.	TRBV11-2	ASSLEGSSYNEQF
.	TRBV7-2	ASSSPWQEQF
.	TRBV7-9	ASSLQGKGGGYT
.	TRBV7-8	ASSLLDSTYEQY
TRBD2	TRBV7-8	ASSVLAGGSDTQY
TRBD2	TRBV19	ASTPGLAGSGEQY
.	TRBV6-1	ASSEQGNTEAF
.	TRBV2	ASTGGAGYGYT
TRBD2	TRBV11-3	ASSSRLAGDYNEQF
.	TRBV5-1	ASTLGGPPSLAKNIQY
.	TRBV6-2/TRBV6-3	ASSPLNRALNQPQH
.	TRBV5-1	ASSFSQGTEAF
.	TRBV4-2	ASSREDAAVADTQY
.	TRBV18	ASSGRQVYGYT
.	TRBV15	ATSRDQGRIFSYEQY
TRBD2	TRBV11-2	ASSLLPGLAGSGHEQF
.	TRBV9	ASSATGSSYEQY
.	TRBV4-1	ASSLRQDLYEQY
.	TRBV5-1	ASSLQGSLLWDTEAF
TRBD2	TRBV2	ASSEPGLAVSYEQY
TRBD1	TRBV5-4	ASSLFTGVRDGYT
.	TRBV4-1	ASSQVFAGDTQY
TRBD1	TRBV7-2	ASSLWDREKETQY
.	TRBV3-1/TRBV3-2	ASSQDRDTQY
.	TRBV27	ASSQNAGAQPQH